This T cell receptor beta chain was found in a study of CD8+ T cells in alopecia areata (dated by TCRdb to between 2018 and 2020). Regarding the research as a whole: The treated patients, all with moderate-to-severe alopecia areata, were enrolled in an open-label pilot trial of oral tofacitinib given at 5 to 10 mg twice daily. Scalp clonality was compared across normal scalp (n=4), patchy alopecia areata scalp (n=8), and alopecia totalis/universalis scalp (n=8). Tofacitinib was administered for 6 to 18 months, and 6 months of follow-up off drug were then conducted to assess delayed response and recurrence. The SALT score, which quantifies the percentage of affected scalp surface area, was used to measure disease severity in treated patients. Scalp tissue and sorted CD4+ and CD8+ peripheral blood T cells from patchy and totalis/universalis alopecia areata patients and from healthy controls were covered by human TCRbeta sequencing. immunoSEQ multiplex PCR using 35 Vbeta forward primers and 13 Jbeta reverse primers was used to amplify TCRbeta CDR3 regions. The study used high-throughput TCRbeta sequencing to examine T cell clonal expansion in alopecia areata, in both the C3H/HeJ mouse model and human patients. RNA came from the PAXgene miRNA kit for fixed scalp, the miRNeasy kit for PBMCs, and the RNeasy kit for mouse skin. Patients on tofacitinib were biopsied at baseline and after 4 and 24 weeks of treatment, and several of the patients also had a later scalp biopsy. Study-wide conclusions, independent of this receptor: Tofacitinib significantly decreased scalp clonality and the number of expanded CD8+ clones among the top 100 scalp clones. Unlike mouse skin, where gammadelta T cells dominate, normal human skin contains resident alphabeta T cells that get sequenced too, which complicates analysis of the scalp TCR repertoire. Because the treated cohort was small and included a single nonresponder, larger studies are needed to assess links between baseline CD8+ expansion and response. Higher clonality and more expanded CD8+ clones were observed in lesional scalp than in normal scalp, particularly in alopecia totalis/universalis, a finding suggestive of antigenic drive. TCR sequences shared between patients were less clear than in mice, possibly partly because of HLA diversity in the patient population. During tofacitinib treatment, many expanded lesional clones remained in scalp and blood, and this persistence may partly explain relapse after treatment is stopped.

The germline V gene (reference sequence) provides CDR1 MNHEY and CDR2 SMNVEV. CDR3 length: 12 amino acids, cysteine to phenylalanine. Only CDR3 DNA is held: 36 bases, read in frame from base 1. V is shortened by 8 bases, J by 1 base, and the region joining them spans 8 bases. Concerning this clone itself: The clone's antigen remains unknown. No qualities accompany the bases; no much larger clone lies one base away.

This sample's time point label indicates: about 25 weeks on oral tofacitinib. The intended sense of this specimen's treatment or condition label: oral pan-JAK inhibitor, 5-10 mg twice daily. Lesional scalp punch biopsies and peripheral blood were collected from alopecia areata patients. PBMCs were isolated by density centrifugation and stained for CD3, CD4 and CD8, and CD4+ and CD8+ T cells were sorted on a FACSAria. Preparation of the library involved the immunoSEQ multiplex PCR assay. RNA was extracted from all samples and reverse transcribed into cDNA, which served as template for TCR sequencing. First-strand cDNA was synthesized using SuperScript III with a 2:1 mix of oligo-dT and random hexamers. A synthetic immune receptor repertoire was used to assess amplification bias, and residual bias was removed computationally. Per the authors' processing: Raw reads were preprocessed for error removal, and CDR3 was defined according to IMGT conventions as running from the conserved cysteine to phenylalanine. To get clonality, Shannon entropy was normalized by log2 of the number of productive unique TCRs and the result was subtracted from 1. Whether scalp clones were CD4 or CD8 was inferred by matching scalp TCRbeta sequences against CD4 and CD8 repertoires sorted from blood. TCRdb limited this immuneACCESS table to in-frame rearrangements with V and J called. A share of clones is missing; checked studies link under half to unresolved V genes, and the rest is unexplained. The V and J calls and the clone size are those of that table, but D and trimming were determined from the DNA. The sample profile shows approximately 200,000 clones; 55% to 70% of them were found once. About 5.5% of the sample is taken by the ten largest.

The clonotype was recovered from a human donor with alopecia areata. The sequence links TRBV27 to TRBJ1-1; TRBD1 is perhaps the D gene, given 5 matching bases. Material: CD4+ T cells sorted from blood, obtained at week 24, from a patient treated with tofacitinib. The encoded CDR3 is CASSRGNTEAFF. The DNA sequence is as follows: TGTGCCAGCTCAAGGGGGAACACTGAAGCTTTCTTT.